Detailed here is one T cell receptor (beta chain). The antigen remains undetermined. The CDR3 is 18 amino acids. V was clipped by 5 bases and J by 8 bases, with 25 bases between them. The germline V gene encodes CDR1 MNHEY and CDR2 SMNVEV (reference sequence). At the survey level, the v3.0 immunoSEQ assay was run. Per-sample targets for sequencing were about 35,000-50,000 T-cell genomes. The data were produced by immunoSEQ multiplex PCR, yet TCRdb's version contains in-frame clones alone and is incomplete. The profile covers about 34,000 clones, with about 88% appearing a single time and about 5.3% taken by the ten largest. This sample was included in a study of long-term antiretroviral therapy in people with HIV. Overall study findings and caveats: Upon ART, diversity increased but remained lower than transplant donor controls. Blood dating 2004 to 2017 may reflect older ART regimens.

The chain links TRBV27 to TRBJ1-6; possible D gene TRBD1, 6 bases. Here the sequenced sample was unsorted PBMCs, taken just over 2.7 years before starting antiretroviral therapy. The source is a woman aged 25 to 39 with HIV. CDR3 bases: TGTGCCAGCAGTGCCCGACAACTTACAGGGATAGGGGATTCACCCCTCCACTTT. Encoded protein: CASSARQLTGIGDSPLHF.